The 7 T cell receptor beta chains below were found in one sample sequenced in a study of T cell repertoires in cytomegalovirus infection. In TCRdb, the reads were re-called with MiXCR into one record per CDR3 protein. Here the sample spans some 150,000 distinct CDR3 sequences, about 6% being singletons. The sequenced sample consisted of PBMCs. Receptor source: a human donor in good health (CMV status not recorded). Some clones in this sample may be carry-over from other donors' samples.

The chain has TRBV6-4 and TRBJ2-1; a possible D gene is TRBD1 (6 bases). Germline-derived CDR1 and CDR2 are MRHNA and SNTAGT. This CDR3 spans 16 amino acids. Trimming took off 0 bases at V and 2 bases at J, with 11 bases between the two ends. Written as DNA, the CDR3 is TGTGCCAGCAGTGACTCGCCACAGGGACCCTACAATGAGCAGTTCTTC. This codes for CASSDSPQGPYNEQFF.

In its sample, this clonotype was seen many times. CDR3 residues: CASSLQGYQETQYF. The DNA for the CDR3 is TGTGCCAGCAGTCTGCAGGGGTACCAAGAGACCCAGTACTTC. The V and J genes are TRBV7-2 and TRBJ2-5; the D gene is possibly TRBD1 (6 bases). Per germline, CDR1 SGHTA and CDR2 FQGNSA. There are 14 residues in the CDR3. The V and J ends lost 6 bases and 0 bases respectively, with 11 bases between them.

This clonotype was recorded many times. The chain couples TRBV7-2 to TRBJ2-7; the match to TRBD1 covers 9 bases. The CDR3 runs to 15 residues. CDR1 is SGHTA, CDR2 FQGNSA, per germline. J lost 3 bases, V lost 5 bases, and 8 bases had no gene match. The CDR3 region is CASSPPGQGYYEQYF. CDR3 bases: TGTGCCAGCAGCCCCCCGGGACAGGGATACTACGAGCAGTACTTC.

The gene calls are TRBV5-8 and TRBJ1-3; tentative D call: TRBD1 (5 bases). CDR3 length: 13 amino acids. Trimming stripped 2 bases from V and 4 bases from J, with 7 bases between. Per germline, CDR1 SGHTS and CDR2 YDEGEE. CDR3 region: CASSFRGGNTIYF. The CDR3 DNA follows: TGTGCCAGCAGCTTCCGGGGCGGAAACACCATATATTTT.

This clonotype has just one count. At one of its ends the junction is not consistent with the germline gene, which may arise from a read error. The gene calls are TRBV7-2 and TRBJ2-3, with 10 positions matching TRBD2. Germline values: CDR1 SGHTA, CDR2 FQGNSA. The CDR3 is made up of 16 amino acids. The chain's CDR3 is CAGSGGGGGGTDTQYF. The DNA of the CDR3 is TGTGCCGGCAGCGGGGGGGGGGGGGGGGGGACAGATACGCAGTATTTT.

This chain connects TRBV20-1 to TRBJ2-7; D is perhaps TRBD2 (7 bases). The CDR3 runs to 16 residues. Germline CDR1 DFQATT, CDR2 SNEGSKA (reference sequence). V was trimmed by 8 bases and J by 0 bases, leaving 23 bases between them. The CDR3 here is CSTRAGGGPYSYEQYF. In DNA, the CDR3 is TGCAGTACAAGAGCTGGCGGGGGCCCTTACTCCTACGAGCAGTACTTC.

This clonotype was detected ten times or more. The chain links TRBV7-2 to TRBJ2-3; the D is unclear. The CDR3 length is 11 residues. Germline V gene data show CDR1 as SGHTA and CDR2 as FQGNSA. The V end was cut by 7 bases, the J end by 6 bases, with 8 bases between. CDR3 region: CASTPGDTQYF. The CDR3 DNA follows: TGTGCCAGCACGCCCGGCGATACGCAGTATTTT.